The clone carrying this T cell receptor (beta chain) was counted between two and nine times. The antigen remains unidentified. The data were obtained in a study of T cell responses to AZD1222 COVID-19 vaccine. TCRdb keeps only in-frame clones here, not all; method: immunoSEQ multiplex PCR. The table lists about 120,000 clones, about 88% of them singletons. Study conclusions and caveats: Spike-specific TCR breadth rose after two AZD1222 doses, and depth rose as well.

CDR3 size: 15 residues. Trimming removed 0 bases at V and 0 bases at J, with 9 bases between. Germline V CDR1 and CDR2: SGHRS, YFSETQ. This TCR was recovered from an adult who received the AZD1222 COVID-19 vaccine. J is TRBJ1-2 and V is TRBV5-1; D is possibly TRBD1 (5 bases). This specimen consisted of peripheral blood, obtained 28 days after the second AZD1222 dose. CDR3 bases: TGCGCCAGCAGCTTGGGGGACGGTGCTAACTATGGCTACACCTTC. This translates into CASSLGDGANYGYTF.